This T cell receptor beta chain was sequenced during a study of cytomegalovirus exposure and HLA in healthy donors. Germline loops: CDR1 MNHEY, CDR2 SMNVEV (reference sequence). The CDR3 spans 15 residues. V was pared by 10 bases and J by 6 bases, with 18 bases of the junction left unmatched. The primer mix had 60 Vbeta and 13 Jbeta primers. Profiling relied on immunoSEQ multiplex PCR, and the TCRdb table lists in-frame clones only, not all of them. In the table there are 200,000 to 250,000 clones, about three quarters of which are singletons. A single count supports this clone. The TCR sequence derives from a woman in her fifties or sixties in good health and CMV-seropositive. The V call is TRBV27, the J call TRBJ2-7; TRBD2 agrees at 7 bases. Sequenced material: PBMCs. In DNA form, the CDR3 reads TGTGCCAACCCAGCGGGACGGCGGGGAAAGCGCGAGCAGTACTTC. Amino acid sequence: CANPAGRRGKREQYF.